This paragraph covers one TCR beta chain sequence. Its matching antigen is unknown. CDR3 length equals 14 residues. V was shortened by 4 bases and J by 11 bases, with 19 bases between the two germline ends. CDR1 and CDR2 from the germline V gene are SGDLS and YYNGEE. The data belong to a study of cytomegalovirus exposure and HLA in healthy donors. About the research overall: Of 300 to 500 genotyped donors, approximately 80% clustered with self-reported Caucasian donors.

Study observations and caveats: Investigators reported approximately 170 TCR beta chains as tied to cytomegalovirus. A few CMV-associated chains proved CMV antigen-specific in vitro.

Researchers ran the PCR with 60 Vbeta and 13 Jbeta primers. Sequencing used immunoSEQ multiplex PCR; TCRdb keeps in-frame clones, though not all of them. The sample shows 150,000 to 190,000 clones, less than 85% of them seen only once. This receptor was taken from a woman between 45 and 65 years old in good health and CMV-seropositive. The chain links TRBV9 to TRBJ1-3; D is unclear. Sequencing used PBMCs. In nucleotides, the CDR3 is TGTGCCAGCAGCTCCTCCCCCTCTATGAGCGCCATATATTTT. Amino acid sequence: CASSSSPSMSAIYF.